One T cell receptor beta chain is described in this entry. Its cognate antigen is unknown. This CDR3 has 14 amino acids. V shed 4 bases, J shed 12 bases, and the junction held 6 bases outside the gene matches. Germline loops: CDR1 SGHRS, CDR2 YFSETQ. Sequencing of cultured CD4+ T cell DNA used the Oncomine TCR Beta short-read assay. TCRdb reprocessed the PCR reads with MiXCR, giving one entry per CDR3 protein. The sample records roughly 8,000 distinct CDR3 sequences, 51% being singletons. These data come from a study of vaccination and CD4 T cells after COVID-19. Study information: Cells were stimulated with overlapping spike peptide pools from SARS-CoV-2, HCoV-NL63, HCoV-OC43 and HCoV-229E. Notes on the study in general: Vaccine-specific clones numbering 304 of 307 showed spike mono-reactivity in convalescent patients.

Sample treatment: approximately nine-day PBMC culture with coronavirus spike peptide pools or control peptides (ViraFEST assay). ViraFEST used peptide pools to expand antigen-specific T cells and subsequently sequenced their TCRs. This clonotype was sampled from a human donor who had recovered from COVID-19. J is TRBJ1-6 and V is TRBV5-1; 11 nucleotides line up with TRBD1. Sequencing was done on a sample of CD4+ T cells from blood, cultured in vitro. The CDR3 here is CASSPGTGGQPLHF. CDR3 coding DNA: TGCGCCAGCAGCCCTGGGACAGGGGGGCAACCCCTCCACTTT.